These 5 T cell receptor beta chains were sequenced from one sample in a study of cytomegalovirus exposure and HLA in healthy donors. The PCR employed 60 Vbeta primers together with 13 Jbeta primers. TCRdb's copy holds only in-frame clones and misses some; the assay was immunoSEQ multiplex PCR. The table lists roughly 220,000 clones, 75% to 85% of them singletons. Source material: PBMCs. The origin of the receptors is a woman between 40 and 50 years old in good health and CMV-seronegative.

The chain carries TRBV10-2 and TRBJ2-7, with D tentatively TRBD1 (6 bases). CDR3 length equals 14 residues. Looked up from germline, CDR1 is WSHSY and CDR2 is SAAADI. The V gene lost 9 bases and the J gene lost 0 bases, with 15 bases spanning the gap. The CDR3 loop reads CASTWGQNSYEQYF. The CDR3 region has the DNA TGCGCCAGTACCTGGGGGCAGAACTCCTACGAGCAGTACTTC.

The rearrangement links TRBV18 to TRBJ1-1; weak D call: TRBD1 (6 bases). V was pared by 6 bases and J by 2 bases, with 10 bases between. Germline loops: CDR1 KGHSH, CDR2 LQKENI. The CDR3 is 13 amino acids. The CDR3 bases are TGTGCCAGCTCCCCGGACAGCAACACTGAAGCTTTCTTT. This codes for CASSPDSNTEAFF.

V usage is TRBV29-1 and J usage is TRBJ1-1; weak D call: TRBD1 (6 bases). CDR1 and CDR2 from the germline V gene are SQVTM and ANQGSEA. V lost 4 bases and J 4 bases, leaving 10 bases between the germline ends. The CDR3 covers 12 residues. The CDR3 nucleotides read TGCAGCGTTGGGACAGAAGGCACTGAAGCTTTCTTT. This encodes CSVGTEGTEAFF.

The V and J genes are TRBV28 and TRBJ1-5; a weak D match, TRBD1 (5 bases). The CDR3 is 14 amino acids. Germline V gene lookup returns CDR1 MDHEN and CDR2 SYDVKM. The V and J ends lost 2 bases and 1 base respectively, with 6 bases between them. This chain's CDR3 is CASSLGGSNQPQHF. The CDR3 DNA sequence: TGTGCCAGCAGTTTAGGGGGGAGCAATCAGCCCCAGCATTTT.

The J gene is TRBJ1-5, the V gene TRBV19; TRBD1 matches at 7 bases. Trimming at V came to 7 bases and at J to 0 bases, leaving 12 bases not matched to a gene. Germline assignment: CDR1 LNHDA and CDR2 SQIVND (reference sequence). CDR3 length: 17 amino acids. CDR3 nucleotide sequence: TGTGCCAGTACCAAAAAGGACAGGTTTAATAGCAATCAGCCCCAGCATTTT. Protein product: CASTKKDRFNSNQPQHF.